Presented here are 9 T cell receptor beta chains from one specimen sequenced in a study of pediatric ulcerative colitis. Using immunoSEQ multiplex PCR, the repertoire was profiled, and TCRdb retains in-frame clones only, with some absent. The sample contains approximately 14,000 clones, 70% to 90% of which appear only once. The sequenced sample consisted of blood. The receptors originated from a boy aged 5-17 years with moderate ulcerative colitis.

This sequence joins TRBV19 and TRBJ2-1, with 8 positions matching TRBD1. Germline V gene sequence: CDR1 LNHDA, CDR2 SQIVND (reference sequence). The CDR3 contains 15 residues. The J segment lost 2 bases and the V segment lost 3 bases, leaving 3 bases of the junction unmatched. The DNA of the CDR3 is TGTGCCAGTAGTATTACCAGGGGGCCCTACAATGAGCAGTTCTTC. The encoded protein is CASSITRGPYNEQFF.

The chain employs TRBV30 and TRBJ2-7; D is perhaps TRBD1 (6 bases). Per germline, CDR1 GTSNPN and CDR2 SVGIG (reference sequence). The CDR3 spans 13 residues. V lost 4 bases and J lost 4, with 14 bases in between. The CDR3 sequence is CAWKDTGSYEQYF. In DNA form, the CDR3 reads TGTGCCTGGAAAGATACAGGGTCGTACGAGCAGTACTTC.

Note on this clone: Its ends do not fully match the called genes, so a read error is possible. The gene calls are TRBV6-6 and TRBJ1-2, with D maybe TRBD1 (5 bases). The CDR3 covers 13 residues. Germline CDR1 reads MNHNY; CDR2 reads SVGAGI (reference sequence). The DNA for the CDR3 is TGTGCCGGCAGCCCGGGGGGGTCCTATGGCTACACCTTC. Amino acid sequence: CAGSPGGSYGYTF.

The CDR3 coding sequence is TGCGCCAGCAGCCAGAGGGGTGTAGGGGACAATTCACCCCTCCACTTT. This translates into CASSQRGVGDNSPLHF. V usage is TRBV4-1 and J usage is TRBJ1-6; D possibly corresponds to TRBD1 (5 bases). This CDR3 is built from 16 residues. V gave up 3 bases and J gave up 7 bases, with 16 bases separating them. Germline loops: CDR1 MGHRA, CDR2 YSYEKL.

There are a few counts of this clone. J is TRBJ2-7 and V is TRBV6-1, with TRBD1 matching over 8 bases. From germline, CDR1 is MNHNS and CDR2 SASEGT. This CDR3 region has 15 residues. Trimming at V came to 4 bases and at J to 2 bases, leaving 7 bases not matched to a gene. The CDR3 sequence: CASSVMAGQAYEQYF. Written as DNA, the CDR3 is TGTGCCAGCAGTGTTATGGCGGGACAGGCCTACGAGCAGTACTTC.

This rearrangement joins TRBV7-2 to TRBJ2-1; TRBD2 matches 7 bases. V shed 5 bases and J 4 bases; nucleotides not matched to a gene: 5. The CDR3 covers 14 residues. CDR1 SGHTA and CDR2 FQGNSA come from the germline V gene. The CDR3 nucleotides read TGTGCCAGCAGCCGGGACTACCAATACAATGAGCAGTTCTTC. Translation: CASSRDYQYNEQFF. The whole variable domain, remainder taken from reference TRBV7-2 and TRBJ2-1, is GAGVSQSPSNKVTEKGKDVELRCDPISGHTALYWYRQSLGQGLEFLIYFQGNSAPDKSGLPSDRFSAERTGGSVSTLTIQRTQQEDSAVYLCASSRDYQYNEQFFGPGTRLTVL.

The chain combines TRBV19 with TRBJ2-6, with 9 nucleotides matching TRBD1. The CDR3 runs to 16 residues. Germline trimming cut 8 bases from V and 4 bases from J; bases unmatched to any gene: 9. Germline V CDR1 and CDR2: LNHDA, SQIVND (reference sequence). The CDR3, as DNA: TGTGCCAGTTGCAGGACAGGGGTTACCGGGGCCAACGTCCTGACTTTC. It is translated as CASCRTGVTGANVLTF.

V and J are TRBV5-1 and TRBJ1-2; 9 nucleotides match TRBD1. V gave up 3 bases and J gave up 6 bases; unmatched junction bases: 6. Germline values: CDR1 SGHRS, CDR2 YFSETQ. The CDR3 has 14 residues. The CDR3 sequence: CASSSGQGGHGYTF. The DNA for the CDR3 is TGCGCCAGCAGCTCGGGACAGGGAGGTCATGGCTACACCTTC.

The V call is TRBV18, the J call TRBJ2-2, with 9 positions matching TRBD1. V lost 2 bases and J lost 5; bases outside the gene matches: 9. Germline V gives CDR1 KGHSH, CDR2 LQKENI. The CDR3 length is 17 residues. The CDR3 coding sequence is TGTGCCAGCTCACCAAGGTTGGGACAGGGTGTTACCGGGGAGCTGTTTTTT. Its protein is CASSPRLGQGVTGELFF. Together with reference TRBV18 and TRBJ2-2, the CDR3 gives the full variable domain: NAGVMQNPRHLVRRRGQEARLRCSPMKGHSHVYWYRQLPEEGLKFMVYLQKENIIDESGMPKERFSAEFPKEGPSILRIQQVVRGDSAAYFCASSPRLGQGVTGELFFGEGSRLTVL.